The T cell receptor (beta chain) described here comes from a study of response to subunit inactivated influenza vaccine. Study-level results: The authors put forward the suggestion that each seasonal influenza vaccination may bring in only a limited number of new T cells.

Germline CDR1 reads SQVTM; CDR2 reads ANQGSEA. The CDR3 consists of 12 residues. Unmatched junction bases numbered 3, after V lost 7 bases and J lost 1 base. Using its own MiXCR run on the RT-PCR reads, TCRdb lists one record per CDR3 protein. This table has roughly 500,000 distinct CDR3 sequences, approximately 15% appearing once. About this clonotype itself: What it recognizes is unknown.

The chain couples TRBV29-1 to TRBJ2-5; 7 bases fit TRBD1. The source is a man aged 50 to 75 who received an inactivated influenza vaccine. The source was CD4+ T cells sorted from PBMCs, collected 23 to 25 months after vaccination. CDR3 bases: TGCAGCGGCCGACAGGGCCAAGAGACCCAGTACTTC. Translation gives CSGRQGQETQYF.